Shown below are 3 T cell receptor beta chains from a single sample sequenced in a study of T cell changes during pregnancy in multiple sclerosis. Sequencing used immunoSEQ multiplex PCR; TCRdb keeps in-frame clones, though not all of them. The table has about 98,000 clones, approximately 90% seen once. The input for sequencing was peripheral blood, taken after pregnancy. The receptors were gathered from a female donor in good health, enrolled as a control in a pregnancy study.

The rearrangement links TRBV9 to TRBJ2-5; 11 bases map to TRBD1. This CDR3 has 15 amino acids. In germline, CDR1 is SGDLS, CDR2 YYNGEE. The V segment lost 0 bases and the J segment 4 bases; nucleotides outside the gene matches: 2. The CDR3 spells CASSVGTGGRETQYF. The CDR3, as DNA: TGTGCCAGCAGCGTAGGGACAGGGGGCAGAGAGACCCAGTACTTC.

The chain joins TRBV30 to TRBJ1-4; 7 bases are a match to TRBD1. Trimming at V came to 2 bases and at J to 8 bases, leaving 23 bases not matched to a gene. This CDR3 has 19 amino acids. CDR1 and CDR2 (germline): GTSNPN, SVGIG (reference sequence). Here the CDR3 reads CAWSLTLRDRRIGSEKLFF. CDR3 bases: TGTGCCTGGAGTCTAACCCTCCGGGACAGAAGAATCGGGAGCGAAAAACTGTTTTTT. The entire variable domain, with the rest obtained from reference TRBV30 and TRBJ1-4, is as follows: SQTIHQWPATLVQPVGSPLSLECTVEGTSNPNLYWYRQAAGRGLQLLFYSVGIGQISSEVPQNLSASRPQDRQFILSSKKLLLSDSGFYLCAWSLTLRDRRIGSEKLFFGSGTQLSVL.

V usage is TRBV4-2 and J usage is TRBJ2-1; 9 positions match TRBD2. The CDR3 consists of 16 residues. Germline V gene data show CDR1 as LGHNA and CDR2 as YNFKEQ. With 0 bases clipped from V and 5 bases from J, the junction kept 5 bases outside the gene matches. The CDR3 nucleotides read TGTGCCAGCAGCCAAGATCTGGCTAGCGGGGACAATGAGCAGTTCTTC. Translating gives CASSQDLASGDNEQFF.